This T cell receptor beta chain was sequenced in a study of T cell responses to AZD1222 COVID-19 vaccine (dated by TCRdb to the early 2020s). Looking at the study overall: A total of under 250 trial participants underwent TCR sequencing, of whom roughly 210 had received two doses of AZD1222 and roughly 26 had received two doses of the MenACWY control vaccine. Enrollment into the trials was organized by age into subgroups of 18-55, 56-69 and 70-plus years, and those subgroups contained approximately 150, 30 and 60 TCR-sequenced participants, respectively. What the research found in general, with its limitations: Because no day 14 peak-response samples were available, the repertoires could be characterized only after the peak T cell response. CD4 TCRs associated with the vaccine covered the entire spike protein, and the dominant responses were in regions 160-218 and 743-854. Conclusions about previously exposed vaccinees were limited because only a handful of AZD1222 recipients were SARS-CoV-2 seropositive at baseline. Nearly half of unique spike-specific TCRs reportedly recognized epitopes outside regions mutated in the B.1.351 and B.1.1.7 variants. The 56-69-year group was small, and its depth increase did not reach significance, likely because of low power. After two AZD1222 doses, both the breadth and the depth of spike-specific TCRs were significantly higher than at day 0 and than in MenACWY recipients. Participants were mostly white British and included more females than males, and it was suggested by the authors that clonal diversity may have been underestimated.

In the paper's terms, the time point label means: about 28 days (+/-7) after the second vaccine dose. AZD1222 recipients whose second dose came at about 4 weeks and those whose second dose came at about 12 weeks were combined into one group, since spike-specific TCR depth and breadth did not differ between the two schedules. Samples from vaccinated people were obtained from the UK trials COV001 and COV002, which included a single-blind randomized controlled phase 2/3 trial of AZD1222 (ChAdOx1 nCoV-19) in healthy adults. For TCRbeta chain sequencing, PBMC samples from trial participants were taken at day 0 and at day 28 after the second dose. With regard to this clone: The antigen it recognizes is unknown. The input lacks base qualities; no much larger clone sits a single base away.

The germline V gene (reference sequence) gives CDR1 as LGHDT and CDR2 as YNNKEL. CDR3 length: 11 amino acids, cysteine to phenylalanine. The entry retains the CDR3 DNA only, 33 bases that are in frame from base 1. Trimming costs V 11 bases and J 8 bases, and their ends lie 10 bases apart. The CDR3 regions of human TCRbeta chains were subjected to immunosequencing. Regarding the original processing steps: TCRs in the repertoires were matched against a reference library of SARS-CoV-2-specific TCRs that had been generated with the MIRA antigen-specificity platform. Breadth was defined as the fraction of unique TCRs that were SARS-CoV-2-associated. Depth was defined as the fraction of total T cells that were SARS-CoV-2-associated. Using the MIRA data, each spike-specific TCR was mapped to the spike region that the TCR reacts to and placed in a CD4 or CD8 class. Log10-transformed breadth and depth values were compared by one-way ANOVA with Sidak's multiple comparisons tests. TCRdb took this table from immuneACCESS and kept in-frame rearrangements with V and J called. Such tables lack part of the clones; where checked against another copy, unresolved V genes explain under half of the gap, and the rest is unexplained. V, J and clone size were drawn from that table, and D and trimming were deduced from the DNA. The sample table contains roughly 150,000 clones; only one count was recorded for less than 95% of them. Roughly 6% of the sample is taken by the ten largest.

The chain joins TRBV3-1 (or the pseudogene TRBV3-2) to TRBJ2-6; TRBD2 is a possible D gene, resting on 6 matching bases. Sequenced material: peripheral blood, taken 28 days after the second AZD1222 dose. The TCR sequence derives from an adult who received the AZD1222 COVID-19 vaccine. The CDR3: CAAGRTNVLTF. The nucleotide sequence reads TGTGCCGCTGGGAGGACCAACGTCCTGACTTTC.